The clone carrying this TCR beta chain was picked up a small number of times. Its matching antigen is unknown. At least 6 micrograms of total RNA were extracted per sample. This entry comes from a study of blood T cells in healthy people across ages. Whole-study results and caveats: Observed TCR beta diversity showed a strong correlation with the percentage of naive T cells as measured by flow cytometry.

The second PCR ran about 6 to 12 cycles with a sample-barcoded 5' primer and J-beta primers. One entry per CDR3 protein results from TCRdb running MiXCR on the 5' RACE reads. The table shows around 780,000 distinct CDR3 sequences, with around three fifths occurring only once. Germline-derived CDR1 and CDR2 are SGHAT and FQNNGV. The CDR3 spans 15 residues. Trimming removed 7 bases from V and 4 bases from J, with 14 bases in between. V is TRBV11-2 and J is TRBJ2-6; the D gene is possibly TRBD2 (5 bases). The clonotype comes from a man in his forties in good health. The sample consisted of blood. The CDR3: CASTHEGAGANVLTF. CDR3 DNA sequence: TGTGCCAGCACCCACGAGGGCGCGGGGGCCAACGTCCTGACTTTC.